This T cell receptor beta chain was documented in a study of identifying expanded T cells in peripheral blood. Regarding the study as a whole: Across healthy donors, higher total template counts meant significantly greater approximately two-week count variance.

The table came from immunoSEQ multiplex PCR; TCRdb's copy has only in-frame clones and leaves some out. The sample has some 90,000 clones; more than 75% are singletons. In regard to this clone: Its antigen is unidentified.

The CDR3 has 15 amino acids. From germline, CDR1 is MNHNY and CDR2 SVGAGI (reference sequence). The germline V and J ends were trimmed by 4 bases and 2 bases, with 14 bases remaining between them. V and J are TRBV6-6 and TRBJ1-2; D gene ambiguous. Sequenced material: blood. This sequence was found in a person between 18 and 75 years old in good health. CDR3 region: CASSSQSAQNYGYTF. The CDR3 nucleotides read TGTGCCAGCAGTTCCCAATCCGCTCAGAACTATGGCTACACCTTC.